These 18 T cell receptor beta chains were sequenced from one sample in a study of T cells after posttransplantation cyclophosphamide. TCRdb's copy holds only in-frame clones and misses some; the assay was immunoSEQ multiplex PCR. The sample has about 40,000 clones, none seen only once. Sequencing was carried out using PBMCs. Receptors were obtained from a woman in her forties or fifties in good health and a related stem cell transplant donor.

This clone was counted at least ten times. V gene TRBV18 combines with J gene TRBJ1-5; TRBD1 might be the D (5 bases). Between the trimmed V and J ends, which lost 2 bases and 1 base, there was a span of 12 bases. CDR3 length: 16 amino acids. Germline CDR1 KGHSH, CDR2 LQKENI. The CDR3 spells CASSPSGPGSNQPQHF. The CDR3 DNA reads as TGTGCCAGCTCACCATCAGGGCCAGGGAGCAATCAGCCCCAGCATTTT.

The table lists this clone with a few counts. V gene TRBV11-2 combines with J gene TRBJ1-1, with a possible D match to TRBD1 (6 bases). The CDR3 extends over 15 amino acids. Trimming took 4 bases from V and 2 from J, leaving 14 bases between them. Germline-derived CDR1 and CDR2 are SGHAT and FQNNGV. This CDR3 is CASSWGLTGNTEAFF. CDR3 sequence (DNA): TGTGCCAGCAGCTGGGGCCTGACAGGAAACACTGAAGCTTTCTTT.

This clone was observed at least ten times. This rearrangement joins TRBV2 to TRBJ1-1; D uncertain. V was pared by 7 bases and J by 3 bases, with 12 bases between. Germline V gives CDR1 SNHLY, CDR2 FYNNEI. CDR3 length: 13 amino acids. The CDR3 DNA follows: TGTGCCAGCACCTCCCAGGAGGACACTGAAGCTTTCTTT. The encoded protein is CASTSQEDTEAFF.

In this sample, this clone turned up many times. The V and J genes are TRBV5-1 and TRBJ1-1, with 7 positions matching TRBD1. Germline V gene data show CDR1 as SGHRS and CDR2 as YFSETQ. The CDR3 sequence is 15 residues long. Trimming removed 4 bases from V and 7 bases from J; junction bases left unmatched: 13. CDR3 DNA: TGCGCCAGCAGCCTAAAGGGACAGTGGTATGGTGAAGCTTTCTTT. Its protein product is CASSLKGQWYGEAFF. Supplemented by reference TRBV5-1 and TRBJ1-1, the full variable domain reads KAGVTQTPRYLIKTRGQQVTLSCSPISGHRSVSWYQQTPGQGLQFLFEYFSETQRNKGNFPGRFSGRQFSNSRSEMNVSTLELGDSALYLCASSLKGQWYGEAFFGQGTRLTVV.

This clone was picked up many times. The V gene is TRBV5-4, the J gene TRBJ2-7; 10 bases match TRBD2. Germline assignment: CDR1 SGHNT and CDR2 YYREEE (reference sequence). The CDR3 length is 14 residues. Trimming took 4 bases from V and 3 from J; bases not matched to a gene: 4. The chain's CDR3 is CASSQAGGNYEQYF. As DNA, the CDR3 is TGTGCCAGCAGCCAAGCGGGGGGGAACTACGAGCAGTACTTC.

This clone was seen repeatedly, ten times or more. This sequence joins TRBV18 and TRBJ1-1, with TRBD1 matching 8 bases. CDR3 length equals 16 residues. V dropped 1 base and J dropped 3; count of bases not matched to a gene: 7. Germline values: CDR1 KGHSH, CDR2 LQKENI. The chain's CDR3 is CASSPRVQGADTEAFF. The CDR3 DNA is TGTGCCAGCTCACCACGCGTGCAGGGGGCTGACACTGAAGCTTTCTTT.

This clone was detected only a few times. This CDR3 is also generated by other DNA sequences in the sample. The chain combines TRBV30 with TRBJ2-6, with TRBD1 matching over 7 bases. V was pared by 2 bases and J by 2 bases, with 9 bases of the junction left unmatched. The V gene's germline CDR1 is GTSNPN and CDR2 SVGIG (reference sequence). The CDR3 sequence is 17 residues long. This chain's CDR3 is CAWSRTGSVAGANVLTF. The CDR3 region has the DNA TGTGCCTGGAGTAGGACAGGAAGCGTCGCTGGGGCCAACGTCCTGACTTTC.

The V call is TRBV28, the J call TRBJ1-3; TRBD1 might be the D (6 bases). The germline V gene encodes CDR1 MDHEN and CDR2 SYDVKM. V was cut by 1 base and J by 4 bases, with 8 bases left in between. There are 14 residues in the CDR3. The chain's CDR3 is CASSLLTGGNTIYF. The CDR3 DNA is TGTGCCAGCAGTTTATTGACAGGAGGAAACACCATATATTTT.

Many counts were recorded for this clone. The J gene is TRBJ2-1, the V gene TRBV15; 8 bases agree with TRBD2. With 1 base clipped from V and 10 bases from J, the junction kept 9 bases outside the gene matches. Germline CDR1 is LNHNV and CDR2 is YYDKDF (reference sequence). This CDR3 region has 15 residues. The CDR3 here is CATSRAGLVGSEQFF. The CDR3 nucleotides are TGTGCCACCAGCAGAGCGGGACTAGTGGGGTCGGAGCAGTTCTTC.

This clone occurred many times. The J gene is TRBJ2-1, the V gene TRBV7-3; D is possibly TRBD2 (7 bases). The CDR3 extends over 13 amino acids. With 3 bases removed from V and 10 bases from J, the gap between germline ends came to 13 bases. CDR1 and CDR2 (germline): SGHTA, FQGTGA. The CDR3 nucleotides are TGTGCCAGCAGCTTGGGGGGGCCAAAAGAGCAGTTCTTC. Protein product: CASSLGGPKEQFF.

This clone has a count of ten or more. J is TRBJ1-2 and V is TRBV2, with 7 bases aligning to TRBD1. Germline V lookup: CDR1 SNHLY, CDR2 FYNNEI. The CDR3 extends over 13 amino acids. V was clipped by 6 bases and J by 8 bases; unmatched bases: 9. CDR3: CASRVSTGTGYTF. In DNA, the CDR3 is TGTGCCAGCAGAGTTTCGACAGGGACGGGCTACACCTTC.

This clone was observed at least ten times. This sequence joins TRBV4-1 and TRBJ1-4; a weak D match, TRBD1 (5 bases). This CDR3 has 17 residues. Germline V CDR1 and CDR2: MGHRA, YSYEKL. With 0 bases removed from V and 7 bases from J, the gap between germline ends came to 18 bases. CDR3 coding DNA: TGCGCCAGCAGCCAAGATCTTGGACGGAGGAGGGGTGAAAAACTGTTTTTT. It specifies CASSQDLGRRRGEKLFF.

V and J are TRBV21-1 and TRBJ2-5; whether TRBD1, the table's D call, matches the DNA was not checked. The end of the DNA is better explained by TRBJ2-7, so the J call may be wrong. TRBV21-1 is designated a pseudogene. The CDR3 length is 13 residues. This CDR3 reads CASPQGFSYEQYF. The CDR3 bases are TGTGCCAGCCCTCAGGGATTCTCCTACGAGCAGTACTTC.

This clone was recorded at least ten times. The genes are TRBV28 and TRBJ2-2; 9 bases fit TRBD2. Germline CDR1 is MDHEN and CDR2 is SYDVKM. CDR3 size: 14 residues. V lost 7 bases, J lost 3 bases, and 3 bases stayed unmatched. The CDR3 reads CASKGGGDTGELFF. Here the CDR3 DNA reads TGTGCCAGCAAGGGCGGGGGGGACACCGGGGAGCTGTTTTTT.

This clone was picked up many times. V usage is TRBV14 and J usage is TRBJ2-1; maybe TRBD2 (7 bases). The germline gives CDR1 SGHDN, CDR2 FVKESK. CDR3 length: 17 residues. The ends were cut back, 0 bases at V and 8 bases at J, with 20 bases in the middle. The CDR3 spells CASSQEGRGGPLDEQFF. CDR3 DNA: TGTGCCAGCAGCCAAGAAGGGAGGGGGGGGCCTTTAGATGAGCAGTTCTTC.

This clone was seen a few times. This chain joins TRBV6-1 and TRBJ1-1; no reliable D call. This CDR3 comprises 13 residues. Germline V gene lookup returns CDR1 MNHNS and CDR2 SASEGT. Deletions cut 7 bases from V and 1 base from J, with 10 bases between. CDR3 DNA: TGTGCCAGCATTACACCTTCGAACACTGAAGCTTTCTTT. This sequence encodes CASITPSNTEAFF.

This clone was recorded at least ten times. The sample carries other DNA sequences with the same CDR3. The CDR3 sequence is CASSFGGSTEAFF. As DNA, the CDR3 is TGTGCCAGCAGTTTTGGAGGCAGCACTGAAGCTTTCTTT. The chain uses TRBV27 and TRBJ1-1; D uncertain. Per germline, CDR1 MNHEY and CDR2 SMNVEV (reference sequence). CDR3 size: 13 residues. Trimming stripped 3 bases from V and 4 bases from J, with 9 bases between.

This clone came up many times. V and J are TRBV15 and TRBJ2-7; 10 bases map to TRBD1. This CDR3 is 14 amino acids long. Germline V CDR1 and CDR2: LNHNV, YYDKDF (reference sequence). V lost 11 bases to trimming and J lost 0 bases; unmatched junction nucleotides: 7. CDR3 region: CALARDRGSYEQYF. CDR3 in DNA: TGTGCCCTCGCCCGGGACAGGGGCTCCTACGAGCAGTACTTC.